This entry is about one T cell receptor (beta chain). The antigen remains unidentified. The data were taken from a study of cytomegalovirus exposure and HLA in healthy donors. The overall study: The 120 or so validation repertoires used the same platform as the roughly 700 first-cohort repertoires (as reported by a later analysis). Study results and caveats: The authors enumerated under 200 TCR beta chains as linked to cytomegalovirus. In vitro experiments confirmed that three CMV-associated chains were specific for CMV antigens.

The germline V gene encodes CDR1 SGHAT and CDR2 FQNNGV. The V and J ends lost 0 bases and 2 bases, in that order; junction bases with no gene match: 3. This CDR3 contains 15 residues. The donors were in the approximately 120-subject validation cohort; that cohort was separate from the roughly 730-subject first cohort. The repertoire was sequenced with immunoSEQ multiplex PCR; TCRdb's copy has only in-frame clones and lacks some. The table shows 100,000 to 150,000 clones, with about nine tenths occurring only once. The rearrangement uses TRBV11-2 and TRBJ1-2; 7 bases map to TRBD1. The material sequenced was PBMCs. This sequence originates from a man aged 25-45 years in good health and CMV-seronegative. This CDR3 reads CASSLDRDRNYGYTF. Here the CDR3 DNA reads TGTGCCAGCAGCTTAGATCGGGACAGAAACTATGGCTACACCTTC.